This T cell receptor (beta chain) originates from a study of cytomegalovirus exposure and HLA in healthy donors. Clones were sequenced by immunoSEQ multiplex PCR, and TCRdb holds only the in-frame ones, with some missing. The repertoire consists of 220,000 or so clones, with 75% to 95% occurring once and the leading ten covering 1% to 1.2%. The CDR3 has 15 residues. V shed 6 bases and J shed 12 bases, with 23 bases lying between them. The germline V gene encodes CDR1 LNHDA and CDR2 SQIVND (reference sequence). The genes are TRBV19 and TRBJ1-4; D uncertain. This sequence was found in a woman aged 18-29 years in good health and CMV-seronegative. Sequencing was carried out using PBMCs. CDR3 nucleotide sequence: TGTGCCAGTAGCACTATTGAGACGGATTCCGAGGAACTGTTTTTT. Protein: CASSTIETDSEELFF.